This TCR beta chain was identified in a study of blood T cell repertoires in COVID-19. Study overall: Material from acute and convalescent COVID-19 was sourced from the United States, Italy and Spain. The analysed material was cDNA or gDNA that came from T cells, B-cell-depleted T cells, or PBMCs.

The V and J ends lost 3 bases and 3 bases respectively, with 10 bases between them. CDR3 length equals 14 residues. Germline V gives CDR1 SGHRS, CDR2 YFSETQ. The authors' processing: Estimation of nucleated cell counts was performed using reference gene primer amplification. Assay used: immunoSEQ multiplex PCR; TCRdb lists only in-frame clones, some missing. That table gives V, J and clone size, and the DNA gave D and trimming. This table has more than 120,000 clones, 75% to 90% appearing once. The rearrangement links TRBV5-1 to TRBJ2-1; maybe TRBD2 (5 bases). Sequences were obtained from peripheral blood. This TCR was sampled from a human donor in a cohort sampled during active COVID-19. The CDR3 spells CASSSPGNYNEQFF. CDR3 bases: TGCGCCAGCAGCTCCCCCGGGAACTACAATGAGCAGTTCTTC.